Presented here are 18 T cell receptor beta chains from one specimen sequenced in a study of identical twins. TCRdb passed the 5' RACE reads through MiXCR, listing each CDR3 protein once. In the table there are 690,000 or so distinct CDR3 sequences, around 8.3% of which are singletons. In addition, the sample was reused for a study of yellow fever vaccine responses in identical twins.

Sequencing was done on a sample of PBMCs. The origin of the receptors is a woman aged 18-29 years in good health.

The J gene is TRBJ2-3, the V gene TRBV9; 8 positions match TRBD1. Germline loops: CDR1 SGDLS, CDR2 YYNGEE. V dropped 4 bases and J dropped 1; count of bases not matched to a gene: 5. The CDR3 extends over 15 amino acids. The CDR3 loop reads CASSQTGAGTDTQYF. CDR3 nucleotide sequence: TGTGCCAGCAGCCAGACAGGGGCTGGCACAGATACGCAGTATTTT. Full variable domain (outside the CDR3, taken from reference TRBV9 and TRBJ2-3): DSGVTQTPKHLITATGQRVTLRCSPRSGDLSVYWYQQSLDQGLQFLIQYYNGEERAKGNILERFSAQQFPDLHSELNLSSLELGDSALYFCASSQTGAGTDTQYFGPGTRLTVL.

This clonotype was counted ten times or more. The rearrangement links TRBV5-6 to TRBJ2-3; no firm D call. The CDR3 consists of 14 residues. Germline V CDR1 and CDR2: SGHDT, YYEEEE. V was cut by 2 bases and J by 2 bases, with 9 bases left in between. The CDR3 nucleotides read TGTGCCAGCAGCTTTAGACAAGACACAGATACGCAGTATTTT. It yields the protein CASSFRQDTDTQYF.

The chain is built from TRBV3-1 and TRBJ2-5, with TRBD2 identical over 16 bases. Germline V CDR1 and CDR2: LGHDT, YNNKEL (reference sequence). This CDR3 is built from 19 residues. The V and J ends lost 3 bases and 5 bases, in that order; junction bases with no gene match: 12. The DNA of the CDR3 is TGTGCCAGCAGCCAGGGACTAGCGGGAGGGGGATCCCTGGGGGAGACCCAGTACTTC. Translating it yields CASSQGLAGGGSLGETQYF.

The genes are TRBV10-3 and TRBJ1-2; D might be TRBD1 (5 bases). Germline loops: CDR1 ENHRY, CDR2 SYGVKD. V was clipped by 3 bases and J by 5 bases, with 13 bases between them. The CDR3 length is 14 residues. CDR3 loop: CAISDREGHYGYTF. CDR3 bases: TGTGCCATCAGTGACAGGGAGGGGCATTATGGCTACACCTTC.

This clonotype was found a few times. The chain has TRBV12-3 or TRBV12-4 and TRBJ1-1; 8 nucleotides align to TRBD1. The CDR3 spans 12 residues. The V gene end was trimmed by 5 bases and the J gene end by 11 bases; junction bases not matched to a gene: 7. In nucleotides, the CDR3 is TGTGCCAGCAGTGGCCTTGGACAGGGTGCTTTCTTT. Its protein is CASSGLGQGAFF.

The V call is TRBV15, the J call TRBJ2-1; 11 bases fit TRBD2. The germline V gene encodes CDR1 LNHNV and CDR2 YYDKDF (reference sequence). This CDR3 has 17 amino acids. V dropped 5 bases and J dropped 0; count of bases not matched to a gene: 6. The CDR3 loop is CATSGLAGGFSYNEQFF. DNA of the CDR3: TGTGCCACCAGCGGCCTAGCGGGGGGCTTCTCCTACAATGAGCAGTTCTTC.

In its sample, this clonotype was seen a few times. The chain uses TRBV5-1 and TRBJ1-6, with a tentative D call TRBD1 (5 bases). The CDR3 totals 14 residues. Looked up from germline, CDR1 is SGHRS and CDR2 is YFSETQ. Trimming stripped 1 base from V and 8 bases from J, with 10 bases between. Here the CDR3 DNA reads TGCGCCAGCAGCTTGTCAGGGTGGGATTCACCCCTCCACTTT. It encodes CASSLSGWDSPLHF. The complete variable domain, with remaining parts taken from reference TRBV5-1 and TRBJ1-6, reads KAGVTQTPRYLIKTRGQQVTLSCSPISGHRSVSWYQQTPGQGLQFLFEYFSETQRNKGNFPGRFSGRQFSNSRSEMNVSTLELGDSALYLCASSLSGWDSPLHFGNGTRLTVT.

The chain employs TRBV29-1 and TRBJ2-3; 8 nucleotides line up with TRBD1. CDR3 length: 17 residues. V was pared by 0 bases and J by 0 bases, with 8 bases of the junction left unmatched. CDR1 is SQVTM and CDR2 is ANQGSEA in the germline V gene. The CDR3, as DNA: TGCAGCGTTGAAGACCCTCGGACAGGGACTAGCACAGATACGCAGTATTTT. Protein product: CSVEDPRTGTSTDTQYF.

This clonotype was found a few times. V and J are TRBV7-3 and TRBJ2-7; the match to TRBD2 covers 14 bases. The CDR3 consists of 15 residues. V lost 4 bases and J lost 6; bases outside the gene matches: 5. Germline assignment: CDR1 SGHTA and CDR2 FQGTGA. CDR3 sequence: CASSSQTSGGVEQYF. CDR3 nucleotides: TGTGCCAGCAGCTCCCAGACTAGCGGGGGGGTCGAGCAGTACTTC. The whole variable domain, filled in from reference TRBV7-3 and TRBJ2-7, reads GAGVSQTPSNKVTEKGKYVELRCDPISGHTALYWYRQSLGQGPEFLIYFQGTGAADDSGLPNDRFFAVRPEGSVSTLKIQRTERGDSAVYLCASSSQTSGGVEQYFGPGTRLTVT.

In this sample, this clonotype turned up a few times. This chain uses TRBV19 with TRBJ2-1, with D unclear. The CDR3 contains 13 residues. Trimming left V 0 bases short and J 7 bases short, with 7 bases between. The germline gives CDR1 LNHDA, CDR2 SQIVND (reference sequence). This CDR3 reads CASSIDAGNEQFF. The DNA for the CDR3 is TGTGCCAGTAGTATAGATGCTGGAAATGAGCAGTTCTTC. Combining the CDR3 with reference TRBV19 and TRBJ2-1 gives the whole variable domain DGGITQSPKYLFRKEGQNVTLSCEQNLNHDAMYWYRQDPGQGLRLIYYSQIVNDFQKGDIAEGYSVSREKKESFPLTVTSAQKNPTAFYLCASSIDAGNEQFFGPGTRLTVL.

This clonotype was observed a few times. The chain recombines TRBV14 with TRBJ2-7, with D possibly being TRBD2 (6 bases). The germline V gene has CDR1 SGHDN and CDR2 FVKESK. Between the trimmed V and J ends, which lost 6 bases and 0 bases, there was a span of 12 bases. This CDR3 spans 14 amino acids. The DNA for the CDR3 is TGTGCCAGCAGGGGACTTCCTGACTCCTACGAGCAGTACTTC. Residues: CASRGLPDSYEQYF.

This clonotype was counted between two and nine times. The chain uses TRBV2 and TRBJ2-3, with D maybe TRBD2 (6 bases). Per germline, CDR1 SNHLY and CDR2 FYNNEI. V lost 11 bases and J 4 bases, leaving 13 bases between the germline ends. The CDR3 sequence is 12 residues long. The CDR3 reads CAATGDSDTQYF. In DNA form, the CDR3 reads TGTGCCGCGACGGGGGACTCAGATACGCAGTATTTT.

This clonotype has ten or more counts. This chain connects TRBV29-1 to TRBJ2-1, with D possibly being TRBD2 (6 bases). The germline V and J ends were trimmed by 4 bases and 9 bases, with 25 bases remaining between them. CDR3 length: 16 amino acids. Germline assignment: CDR1 SQVTM and CDR2 ANQGSEA. CDR3 protein: CSVVGTLAGNFGEQFF. CDR3 coding DNA: TGCAGCGTTGTCGGGACCCTGGCGGGAAATTTTGGTGAGCAGTTCTTC.

This clonotype was counted many times. V usage is TRBV7-2 and J usage is TRBJ1-5; D is unclear. V lost 4 bases and J 7 bases, leaving 11 bases between the germline ends. This CDR3 contains 13 residues. CDR1 is SGHTA, CDR2 FQGNSA, per germline. CDR3 protein: CASSSQTGQPQHF. CDR3 coding DNA: TGTGCCAGCAGCTCACAAACGGGCCAGCCCCAGCATTTT.

About this clonotype: A read error may explain this, as a much larger clone is one base away. The chain has TRBV6-2 or TRBV6-3 and TRBJ1-2; D not certain. Germline V CDR1 and CDR2: MNHEY, SVGEGT. This CDR3 is built from 15 residues. CDR3 coding DNA: TGTGCCAGCAGTTACTCGAATAGGCTAAACTATGGCTACCCCTTC. It translates to CASSYSNRLNYGYPF.

This clonotype has more than one count but fewer than ten. V and J are TRBV5-1 and TRBJ2-7; possibly TRBD2 for D (6 bases). The CDR3 length is 15 residues. CDR1 is SGHRS and CDR2 is YFSETQ in the germline V gene. V lost 3 bases to trimming and J lost 0 bases, with 13 bases between them. In DNA, the CDR3 is TGCGCCAGCAGCTGGACCTACGGGGGCTCCTACGAGCAGTACTTC. Its translation is CASSWTYGGSYEQYF. The full variable domain, in which reference TRBV5-1 and TRBJ2-7 provide the parts outside the CDR3, is KAGVTQTPRYLIKTRGQQVTLSCSPISGHRSVSWYQQTPGQGLQFLFEYFSETQRNKGNFPGRFSGRQFSNSRSEMNVSTLELGDSALYLCASSWTYGGSYEQYFGPGTRLTVT.

This clonotype showed up just a few times. V is TRBV7-2 and J is TRBJ2-3; D is ambiguous. CDR1 is SGHTA and CDR2 is FQGNSA in the germline V gene. CDR3 length equals 14 residues. V was cut by 5 bases and J by 2 bases, with 11 bases left in between. This chain's CDR3 is CASSPWRTTDTQYF. The CDR3 coding sequence is TGTGCCAGCAGCCCTTGGCGGACCACAGATACGCAGTATTTT.

This clonotype has a count of ten or more. The V call is TRBV6-4, the J call TRBJ2-1; 8 positions agree with TRBD2. V gave up 5 bases and J gave up 2 bases; unmatched junction bases: 5. Germline V lookup: CDR1 MRHNA, CDR2 SNTAGT. The CDR3 consists of 15 residues. The CDR3 region has the DNA TGTGCCAGCAGTCCGACTAGCGAAACCTACAATGAGCAGTTCTTC. Amino acids: CASSPTSETYNEQFF.